The next 20 T cell receptor beta chains were all read from a single sample in a study of shared clonotypes between healthy human individuals (dated by TCRdb to the early 2020s). Library method: the immunoSEQ multiplex PCR assay. Held by TCRdb, this immuneACCESS table contains in-frame sequences only and omits some clones. Under half of the omission traces to an unresolved V gene where checked; the cause of the rest is unknown. The sample includes about 960,000 clones, with 70% to 85% observed a single time. The leading ten clones occupy around 1.5% of the sample. Input material: memory CD4+ T cells sorted from blood. The cell subset or site label, read with the paper, signifies: CD45RA-negative fraction. All receptors come from a man aged 18 to 30 in good health.

The genes are TRBV9 and TRBJ1-1; no definite D call. This CDR3 is built from 13 residues. Germline lookup yields CDR1 SGDLS and CDR2 YYNGEE. V was clipped by 4 bases and J by 1 base, with 8 bases between them. The CDR3 sequence: CASSRYKNTEAFF. In DNA form, the CDR3 reads TGTGCCAGCAGCCGGTACAAGAACACTGAAGCTTTCTTT.

The chain uses TRBV5-6 and TRBJ2-2; TRBD2 matches 7 bases. The junction had 7 bases not matched to a gene; V was cut back by 1 base and J by 4 bases. The CDR3 has 16 residues. Germline-derived CDR1 and CDR2 are SGHDT and YYEEEE. CDR3 sequence: CASSLMLAETTGELFF. CDR3 in DNA: TGTGCCAGCAGCTTGATGCTAGCGGAGACCACCGGGGAGCTGTTTTTT.

This rearrangement joins TRBV14 to TRBJ2-7; a weak D match, TRBD2 (6 bases). The CDR3 covers 16 residues. Germline CDR1 and CDR2: SGHDN and FVKESK. Trimming took off 1 base at V and 3 bases at J, with 16 bases between the two ends. The CDR3 is CASSQVGGAEVYEQYF. CDR3 DNA sequence: TGTGCCAGCAGCCAAGTCGGAGGGGCAGAGGTCTACGAGCAGTACTTC.

The V and J genes are TRBV6-5 and TRBJ1-2; 9 bases are a match to TRBD1. The germline CDR1 and CDR2 sequences are MNHEY and SVGAGI. The J segment lost 5 bases and the V segment lost 7 bases, leaving 11 bases of the junction unmatched. This CDR3 is built from 15 residues. For the CDR3, the DNA is TGTGCCAGCACCCCCGTCCCGGGACAGGGTTATGGCTACACCTTC. This encodes CASTPVPGQGYGYTF.

The chain combines TRBV5-1 with TRBJ2-2; D possibly corresponds to TRBD2 (6 bases). Germline V CDR1 and CDR2: SGHRS, YFSETQ. Trimming shortened V by 5 bases and J by 0 bases, and 11 bases separated the two germline ends. The CDR3 loop spans 15 amino acids. The CDR3 nucleotides read TGCGCCAGCAGTCAAGGACTACCGAACACCGGGGAGCTGTTTTTT. It is translated as CASSQGLPNTGELFF.

With regard to this clone: Other DNA sequences from this sample encode an identical CDR3 as well. This chain joins TRBV30 and TRBJ1-2; the D is unclear. Looked up from germline, CDR1 is GTSNPN and CDR2 is SVGIG (reference sequence). V was cut by 0 bases and J by 7 bases, with 6 bases left in between. The CDR3 totals 11 residues. The CDR3 DNA reads as TGTGCCTGGAGTGTACTCGGTGGCTACACCTTC. It is translated as CAWSVLGGYTF.

The V gene is TRBV21-1, the J gene TRBJ1-6. TRBV21-1 is noted as a pseudogene. The CDR3 runs 12 residues. DNA of the CDR3: TGTGCCAGTCTGGACCACCATTCACCCCTCCACTTT. Encoded protein: CASLDHHSPLHF.

This clone was seen a single time. The same CDR3 is also encoded by other DNA sequences in this sample. The chain employs TRBV18 and TRBJ2-5; D is uncertain. This CDR3 has 13 amino acids. Germline V gene lookup returns CDR1 KGHSH and CDR2 LQKENI. V was cut by 2 bases and J by 2 bases, with 6 bases left in between. The CDR3 bases are TGTGCCAGCTCACCAAACTCGCAAGAGACCCAGTACTTC. Its protein product is CASSPNSQETQYF.

This rearrangement joins TRBV7-9 to TRBJ2-1; TRBD2 might be the D (6 bases). The CDR3 covers 18 residues. The V gene lost 0 bases and the J gene lost 0 bases, with 15 bases spanning the gap. Germline CDR1 is SEHNR and CDR2 is FQNEAQ (reference sequence). CDR3 nucleotide sequence: TGTGCCAGCAGCTTAGCGCCTGGCGGGACCCGCTCCTACAATGAGCAGTTCTTC. Protein sequence: CASSLAPGGTRSYNEQFF.

The rearrangement uses TRBV7-2 and TRBJ2-7; 10 bases match TRBD1. V lost 5 bases and J lost 4; bases outside the gene matches: 17. Germline loops: CDR1 SGHTA, CDR2 FQGNSA. The CDR3 loop spans 18 amino acids. DNA for the CDR3: TGTGCCAGCAGCGTACCAACCCGGGACAGGGGCACCCGGTACGAGCAGTACTTC. Translating it yields CASSVPTRDRGTRYEQYF. Combining the CDR3 with reference TRBV7-2 and TRBJ2-7 gives the whole variable domain GAGVSQSPSNKVTEKGKDVELRCDPISGHTALYWYRQSLGQGLEFLIYFQGNSAPDKSGLPSDRFSAERTGGSVSTLTIQRTQQEDSAVYLCASSVPTRDRGTRYEQYFGPGTRLTVT.

This clone came up a few times. The V call is TRBV7-6, the J call TRBJ1-5; no reliable D call. Germline CDR1 and CDR2: SGHVS and FNYEAQ. Trimming shortened V by 5 bases and J by 3 bases, and 8 bases separated the two germline ends. This CDR3 spans 13 amino acids. The DNA of the CDR3 is TGTGCCAGCAGCAAGAGGTCCAATCAGCCCCAGCATTTT. Its translation: CASSKRSNQPQHF. The variable domain in full, completed from reference TRBV7-6 and TRBJ1-5, reads GAGVSQSPRYKVTKRGQDVALRCDPISGHVSLYWYRQALGQGPEFLTYFNYEAQQDKSGLPNDRFSAERPEGSISTLTIQRTEQRDSAMYRCASSKRSNQPQHFGDGTRLSIL.

V and J are TRBV7-2 and TRBJ2-5; 14 nucleotides match TRBD2. V gave up 5 bases and J gave up 1 base; unmatched junction bases: 6. This CDR3 has 17 residues. Per germline, CDR1 SGHTA and CDR2 FQGNSA. Written as DNA, the CDR3 is TGTGCCAGCAGCCTCCACGGACTAGCGGGGGGCCAAGAGACCCAGTACTTC. Translating it yields CASSLHGLAGGQETQYF.

In the case of this clone: Other DNA sequences in this sample translate to the same CDR3. The J gene is TRBJ2-7, the V gene TRBV7-8; no clear D gene. Trimming cost V 2 bases and J 2 bases, with 7 bases left between them. This CDR3 has 13 amino acids. Germline V gene sequence: CDR1 SGHVS, CDR2 FQNEAQ. Here the CDR3 reads CASSLRAAYEQYF. DNA of the CDR3: TGTGCCAGCAGCTTACGGGCGGCCTACGAGCAGTACTTC.

The chain employs TRBV6-5 and TRBJ2-1; D uncertain. Trimming removed 0 bases at V and 6 bases at J, with 12 bases between. Germline V CDR1 and CDR2: MNHEY, SVGAGI. The CDR3 consists of 15 residues. CDR3: CASSYSTRGTNEQFF. The DNA for the CDR3 is TGTGCCAGCAGTTACTCGACGCGAGGCACCAATGAGCAGTTCTTC.

The CDR3 here is CSVEGVSLKAFF. The CDR3 DNA is TGCAGCGTTGAAGGAGTGAGCCTGAAAGCTTTCTTT. This chain uses TRBV29-1 with TRBJ1-1; no clear D. V was shortened by 1 base and J by 9 bases, with 12 bases between the two germline ends. The CDR3 is 12 amino acids. The germline V gene encodes CDR1 SQVTM and CDR2 ANQGSEA.

The chain recombines TRBV10-3 with TRBJ2-7; D gene uncertain. The V gene's germline CDR1 is ENHRY and CDR2 SYGVKD. The CDR3 loop spans 14 amino acids. V lost 2 bases and J 3 bases, leaving 11 bases between the germline ends. The CDR3 is CAISEQGPNYEQYF. CDR3 nucleotide sequence: TGTGCCATCAGTGAGCAAGGGCCAAACTACGAGCAGTACTTC.

The chain couples TRBV14 to TRBJ2-1; D uncertain. The V gene lost 0 bases and the J gene lost 6 bases, with 9 bases spanning the gap. The CDR3 loop spans 14 amino acids. The germline CDR1 and CDR2 sequences are SGHDN and FVKESK. CDR3 residues: CASSQEITVNEQFF. CDR3 nucleotides: TGTGCCAGCAGCCAAGAAATCACAGTCAATGAGCAGTTCTTC. Complete variable domain (other parts from reference TRBV14 and TRBJ2-1): EAGVTQFPSHSVIEKGQTVTLRCDPISGHDNLYWYRRVMGKEIKFLLHFVKESKQDESGMPNNRFLAERTGGTYSTLKVQPAELEDSGVYFCASSQEITVNEQFFGPGTRLTVL.

This clone was recorded a few times. Additional DNA sequences in this sample encode the identical CDR3. The chain combines TRBV7-9 with TRBJ2-2; weak D call: TRBD2 (5 bases). This CDR3 contains 12 residues. CDR1 SEHNR and CDR2 FQNEAQ come from the germline V gene (reference sequence). V shed 5 bases and J shed 5 bases, with 6 bases lying between them. CDR3 nucleotides: TGTGCCAGCAGCAGAGGGACCGGGGAGCTGTTTTTT. It yields the protein CASSRGTGELFF. Looking up the rest from reference TRBV7-9 and TRBJ2-2 gives the full variable domain: DTGVSQNPRHKITKRGQNVTFRCDPISEHNRLYWYRQTLGQGPEFLTYFQNEAQLEKSRLLSDRFSAERPKGSFSTLEIQRTEQGDSAMYLCASSRGTGELFFGEGSRLTVL.

The chain has TRBV9 and TRBJ2-2; maybe TRBD1 (6 bases). Trimming removed 7 bases at V and 5 bases at J, with 15 bases between. The CDR3 extends over 14 amino acids. CDR1 is SGDLS, CDR2 YYNGEE, per germline. This CDR3 is CASRPDSWTGELFF. The DNA of the CDR3 is TGTGCCAGCCGGCCGGACAGCTGGACCGGGGAGCTGTTTTTT.

V gene TRBV18 combines with J gene TRBJ2-5; TRBD1 aligns across 7 bases. Germline assignment: CDR1 KGHSH and CDR2 LQKENI. After removal of 3 bases from V and 4 bases from J, the junction contained 5 bases not matched to a gene. The CDR3 contains 14 residues. CDR3 DNA: TGTGCCAGCTCACCGTCGACAGGGATAGAGACCCAGTACTTC. Amino acids: CASSPSTGIETQYF.